These 9 T cell receptor beta chains were sequenced from one sample in a study of T cell responses to AZD1222 COVID-19 vaccine (dated by TCRdb to the early 2020s). Libraries were prepared through the immunoSEQ multiplex PCR assay. TCRdb provides this immuneACCESS table in a form limited to in-frame rearrangements. Some clones are lacking; in checked studies, under half of them reflect an unresolved V gene, and why the rest are absent is not known. In all, the sample holds around 140,000 clones, and 70% to 90% of those were seen once. The ten biggest clones cover under 3.5% of the sample. In the paper's terms, the time point label means: baseline before first vaccination. The sequences come from peripheral blood, collected on day 0 of AZD1222 vaccination. These receptors originate from an adult in good health.

This rearrangement joins TRBV18 to TRBJ1-1; tentatively, D is TRBD1 (5 bases). CDR1 and CDR2 (germline): KGHSH, LQKENI. Trimming cost V 1 base and J 6 bases, with 18 bases left between them. The length of the CDR3 is 16 residues. The CDR3 loop is CASSPLAQVLGAEAFF. CDR3 DNA sequence: TGTGCCAGCTCACCACTGGCACAGGTCCTAGGCGCTGAAGCTTTCTTT.

V usage is TRBV18 and J usage is TRBJ1-1; no firm D call. V lost 4 bases, J lost 1 base, and 10 bases lay in between. The germline V gene has CDR1 KGHSH and CDR2 LQKENI. There are 14 residues in the CDR3. CDR3 nucleotide sequence: TGTGCCAGCTCACAACACCGGGGGAACACTGAAGCTTTCTTT. The encoded protein is CASSQHRGNTEAFF.

Here the CDR3 reads CASSFGQLYEQYF. The CDR3 DNA reads as TGTGCCAGCAGTTTCGGTCAGCTCTACGAGCAGTACTTC. The chain carries TRBV28 and TRBJ2-7; D is unresolved. Per the germline V gene, CDR1 is MDHEN and CDR2 is SYDVKM. V dropped 3 bases and J dropped 3 bases, with 9 bases sitting between them. This CDR3 has 13 amino acids.

This sequence joins TRBV15 and TRBJ1-5, with TRBD1 as a possible D gene (6 bases). The V end was cut by 1 base, the J end by 3 bases, with 13 bases between. The CDR3 has 16 amino acids. Germline V gene sequence: CDR1 LNHNV, CDR2 YYDKDF (reference sequence). The CDR3 loop is CATSRALGDNNQPQHF. The CDR3 region has the DNA TGTGCCACCAGCAGAGCCTTGGGGGACAACAATCAGCCCCAGCATTTT.

The chain links TRBV6-5 to TRBJ2-5; 7 nucleotides match TRBD1. The germline V gene has CDR1 MNHEY and CDR2 SVGAGI. The CDR3 extends over 14 amino acids. V lost 7 bases to trimming and J lost 4 bases; unmatched junction nucleotides: 9. CDR3 loop: CASIKQGWSETQYF. The CDR3 DNA sequence: TGTGCCAGCATTAAACAGGGGTGGTCAGAGACCCAGTACTTC.

The rearrangement joins TRBV13 to TRBJ1-6; D gene ambiguous. V lost 0 bases to trimming and J lost 7 bases, with 7 bases between them. CDR1 is PRHDT and CDR2 is FYEKMQ in the germline V gene (reference sequence). The CDR3 contains 14 residues. The CDR3 sequence is CASSLGSRNSPLHF. The CDR3 nucleotides are TGTGCCAGCAGCTTAGGATCGAGAAATTCACCCCTCCACTTT.

V is TRBV6-4 and J is TRBJ1-2, with D unclear. The CDR3 is made up of 14 amino acids. V dropped 6 bases and J dropped 2 bases, with 13 bases sitting between them. From germline, CDR1 is MRHNA and CDR2 SNTAGT. The DNA for the CDR3 is TGTGCCAGCAGCCCATCATACGTGAACTATGGCTACACCTTC. Protein sequence: CASSPSYVNYGYTF.

The chain recombines TRBV7-2 with TRBJ2-5; D remains unclear. The CDR3 covers 13 residues. V shed 4 bases and J shed 5 bases, with 11 bases lying between them. In germline, CDR1 is SGHTA, CDR2 FQGNSA. The CDR3 DNA reads TGTGCCAGCAGCTCCCCAGTTAGGGAGACCCAGTACTTC. This translates into CASSSPVRETQYF.

V usage is TRBV28 and J usage is TRBJ1-5, with D possibly TRBD1 on 5 matching bases. The CDR3 is 18 amino acids. Germline CDR1 MDHEN, CDR2 SYDVKM. Trimming left V 7 bases short and J 6 bases short, with 28 bases between. CDR3 nucleotides: TGTGCCAGCACCACAGGCCCCCCCCGGACAAGGAGGGTTCAGCCCCAGCATTTT. It translates to CASTTGPPRTRRVQPQHF.